Below, 26 T cell receptor beta chains from the same sample are listed, as sequenced in a study of T cell responses to AZD1222 COVID-19 vaccine. Repertoires were generated with immunoSEQ multiplex PCR, while TCRdb's copy carries only in-frame clones and drops some. The sample contains roughly 190,000 clones, over 85% of which appear only once. The material sequenced was peripheral blood, taken on day 0 of AZD1222 vaccination. These receptors originate from an adult in good health.

The chain employs TRBV9 and TRBJ2-2; a weak D match, TRBD2 (6 bases). Germline V gives CDR1 SGDLS, CDR2 YYNGEE. V shed 4 bases and J shed 6 bases, with 19 bases lying between them. The CDR3 is 16 amino acids. The CDR3: CASSHNLVPGAGELFF. The CDR3 nucleotides are TGTGCCAGCAGCCACAACCTAGTTCCGGGGGCCGGGGAGCTGTTTTTT.

The CDR3 loop is CASSLVGTGNEAFF. CDR3 nucleotide sequence: TGTGCCAGCAGCTTGGTCGGGACAGGGAATGAAGCTTTCTTT. This chain connects TRBV7-9 to TRBJ1-1; TRBD1 agrees at 9 bases. The V gene's germline CDR1 is SEHNR and CDR2 FQNEAQ (reference sequence). V was pared by 3 bases and J by 7 bases, with 6 bases of the junction left unmatched. This CDR3 spans 14 amino acids.

Here the CDR3 DNA reads TGTGCCAGTAAACAGAGGGTTCTTGGCAATTCACCCCTCCACTTT. It codes for CASKQRVLGNSPLHF. The gene calls are TRBV19 and TRBJ1-6; D gene unclear. V lost 7 bases, J lost 7 bases, and 17 bases lay in between. The CDR3 runs to 15 residues. Germline lookup yields CDR1 LNHDA and CDR2 SQIVND (reference sequence).

DNA for the CDR3: TGTGCCAGCTCACCCCCGACAGGGCATAGTTCTGAAGCTTTCTTT. As protein: CASSPPTGHSSEAFF. The chain combines TRBV18 with TRBJ1-1; 7 positions agree with TRBD1. In germline, CDR1 is KGHSH, CDR2 LQKENI. The CDR3 covers 15 residues. The junction had 10 bases not matched to a gene; V was cut back by 3 bases and J by 6 bases.

The CDR3 is CATSKGTGGSGSPLHF. As DNA, the CDR3 is TGTGCCACCAGCAAAGGGACAGGGGGTTCTGGTTCACCCCTCCACTTT. This chain joins TRBV15 and TRBJ1-6, with TRBD1 matching 11 bases. The CDR3 extends over 16 amino acids. The V gene end was trimmed by 4 bases and the J gene end by 9 bases; junction bases not matched to a gene: 8. Germline values: CDR1 LNHNV, CDR2 YYDKDF (reference sequence).

This chain joins TRBV9 and TRBJ1-1; no firm D call. Germline V gene data show CDR1 as SGDLS and CDR2 as YYNGEE. Deletions cut 2 bases from V and 4 bases from J, with 6 bases between. The CDR3 is 12 residues long. This chain's CDR3 is CASSVLATEAFF. The CDR3, as DNA: TGTGCCAGCAGCGTTCTAGCCACTGAAGCTTTCTTT. Full variable domain (rest looked up from reference TRBV9 and TRBJ1-1): DSGVTQTPKHLITATGQRVTLRCSPRSGDLSVYWYQQSLDQGLQFLIQYYNGEERAKGNILERFSAQQFPDLHSELNLSSLELGDSALYFCASSVLATEAFFGQGTRLTVV.

The gene calls are TRBV7-2 and TRBJ2-7; the match to TRBD1 covers 8 bases. The CDR3 contains 14 residues. CDR1 is SGHTA, CDR2 FQGNSA, per germline. V trimming: 5 bases; J trimming: 2 bases; junction bases outside the gene matches: 5. The CDR3 sequence: CASSATGVTYEQYF. In DNA form, the CDR3 reads TGTGCCAGCAGCGCGACAGGGGTGACCTACGAGCAGTACTTC.

V gene TRBV12-3 or TRBV12-4 combines with J gene TRBJ2-5; weak D call: TRBD2 (5 bases). Trimming cost V 6 bases and J 7 bases, with 6 bases left between them. CDR3 size: 10 residues. Written as DNA, the CDR3 is TGTGCCAGCAGGGGAGTGACCCAGTACTTC. It is translated as CASRGVTQYF.

This chain links TRBV9 with TRBJ2-1; 11 bases are a match to TRBD2. There are 13 residues in the CDR3. V lost 4 bases, J lost 8 bases, and 2 bases stayed unmatched. Looked up from germline, CDR1 is SGDLS and CDR2 is YYNGEE. Here the CDR3 DNA reads TGTGCCAGCAGCCTAGCGGGGGGCGATGAGCAGTTCTTC. Its translation is CASSLAGGDEQFF.

The table lists this clone with a count of one. The chain has TRBV7-8 and TRBJ1-6, with 7 bases matching TRBD1. This CDR3 is 16 amino acids long. Losses at the gene ends were 7 bases for V and 6 bases for J; bases not matched to a gene: 12. Germline loops: CDR1 SGHVS, CDR2 FQNEAQ. The chain's CDR3 is CASTEWAGGGNSPLHF. Here the CDR3 DNA reads TGTGCCAGCACCGAGTGGGCAGGGGGAGGTAATTCACCCCTCCACTTT.

The chain couples TRBV7-6 to TRBJ1-1; TRBD1 might be the D (5 bases). This CDR3 comprises 17 residues. Between the trimmed V and J ends, which lost 1 base and 4 bases, there was a span of 19 bases. Germline-derived CDR1 and CDR2 are SGHVS and FNYEAQ. The CDR3 DNA reads TGTGCCAGCAGCTTAGACCGTAGGCAGGGAGGGTTCACTGAAGCTTTCTTT. This translates into CASSLDRRQGGFTEAFF. The full variable domain, rest sourced from reference TRBV7-6 and TRBJ1-1, is GAGVSQSPRYKVTKRGQDVALRCDPISGHVSLYWYRQALGQGPEFLTYFNYEAQQDKSGLPNDRFSAERPEGSISTLTIQRTEQRDSAMYRCASSLDRRQGGFTEAFFGQGTRLTVV.

V and J are TRBV28 and TRBJ2-7; D unclear. This CDR3 spans 12 amino acids. V lost 2 bases and J lost 3, with 5 bases in between. CDR1 is MDHEN and CDR2 is SYDVKM in the germline V gene. CDR3 DNA: TGTGCCAGCAGTTTAAGTTACTACGAGCAGTACTTC. As protein: CASSLSYYEQYF. The entire variable domain, with the rest obtained from reference TRBV28 and TRBJ2-7, is as follows: DVKVTQSSRYLVKRTGEKVFLECVQDMDHENMFWYRQDPGLGLRLIYFSYDVKMKEKGDIPEGYSVSREKKERFSLILESASTNQTSMYLCASSLSYYEQYFGPGTRLTVT.

The chain employs TRBV2 and TRBJ2-7, with 10 bases identical to TRBD1. CDR1 is SNHLY and CDR2 is FYNNEI in the germline V gene. This CDR3 region has 15 residues. Germline trimming cut 7 bases from V and 3 bases from J; bases unmatched to any gene: 9. CDR3 coding DNA: TGTGCCAGCATCCCCCAAGGGACAGGGGTCTACGAGCAGTACTTC. Its protein product is CASIPQGTGVYEQYF.

The gene calls are TRBV15 and TRBJ1-5, with a tentative D call TRBD1 (6 bases). V lost 9 bases and J lost 0, with 12 bases in between. The CDR3 has 14 residues. Germline V lookup: CDR1 LNHNV, CDR2 YYDKDF (reference sequence). CDR3 protein: CATHRAYSNQPQHF. CDR3 bases: TGTGCCACTCACAGGGCCTATAGCAATCAGCCCCAGCATTTT. Supplemented by reference TRBV15 and TRBJ1-5, the full variable domain reads DAMVIQNPRYQVTQFGKPVTLSCSQTLNHNVMYWYQQKSSQAPKLLFHYYDKDFNNEADTPDNFQSRRPNTSFCFLDIRSPGLGDTAMYLCATHRAYSNQPQHFGDGTRLSIL.

The genes are TRBV7-9 and TRBJ2-3; TRBD2 matches at 7 bases. The germline gives CDR1 SEHNR, CDR2 FQNEAQ (reference sequence). The CDR3 runs to 15 residues. After removal of 8 bases from V and 5 bases from J, the junction contained 13 bases not matched to a gene. The CDR3 coding sequence is TGTGCCAGCCCGGAGACCGCGGGAGAATTAGATACGCAGTATTTT. Its protein is CASPETAGELDTQYF.

The chain links TRBV6-1 to TRBJ1-1; D gene unclear. This CDR3 comprises 14 residues. Germline values: CDR1 MNHNS, CDR2 SASEGT. V was pared by 3 bases and J by 0 bases, with 8 bases between. CDR3 nucleotides: TGTGCCAGCAGTGATGACACCTTGAACACTGAAGCTTTCTTT. Amino acids: CASSDDTLNTEAFF.

The CDR3 nucleotides are TGTGCCAGCTTGGCGGTGGGCAATGAGCAGTTCTTC. This gives the protein CASLAVGNEQFF. The rearrangement links TRBV18 to TRBJ2-1; no firm D call. Germline CDR1 is KGHSH and CDR2 is LQKENI. The CDR3 has 12 amino acids. Deletions cut 7 bases from V and 6 bases from J, with 10 bases between.

The CDR3 DNA reads TGCAGCGTGGGGGGGGGCACTGAAGCTTTCTTT. This gives the protein CSVGGGTEAFF. The rearrangement joins TRBV29-1 to TRBJ1-1, with a possible D match to TRBD1 (5 bases). Germline loops: CDR1 SQVTM, CDR2 ANQGSEA. The ends were cut back, 6 bases at V and 4 bases at J, with 9 bases in the middle. This CDR3 spans 11 amino acids.

V is TRBV5-1 and J is TRBJ1-2; TRBD1 matches at 9 bases. This CDR3 region has 15 residues. Germline lookup yields CDR1 SGHRS and CDR2 YFSETQ. The V segment lost 0 bases and the J segment 7 bases; nucleotides outside the gene matches: 7. The CDR3 coding sequence is TGCGCCAGCAGCTTGGAGGGGACAGGGTTCTCTGGCTACACCTTC. Its translation: CASSLEGTGFSGYTF.

The rearrangement uses TRBV29-1 and TRBJ1-3; no reliable D call. Germline V CDR1 and CDR2: SQVTM, ANQGSEA. The CDR3 covers 13 residues. V was trimmed by 4 bases and J by 2 bases, leaving 9 bases between them. Here the CDR3 reads CSVGSYPGNTIYF. CDR3 nucleotide sequence: TGCAGCGTTGGGAGCTACCCTGGAAACACCATATATTTT.

The rearrangement links TRBV27 to TRBJ2-1; D not resolved. The CDR3 is 17 residues long. V lost 0 bases and J 2 bases, leaving 14 bases between the germline ends. Germline V gives CDR1 MNHEY, CDR2 SMNVEV (reference sequence). CDR3 sequence: CASSLSAWLTPYNEQFF. CDR3 sequence (DNA): TGTGCCAGCAGTTTATCGGCGTGGCTAACCCCCTACAATGAGCAGTTCTTC.

V usage is TRBV3-1 (or the pseudogene TRBV3-2) and J usage is TRBJ1-1; 7 bases agree with TRBD1. The junction had 6 bases not matched to a gene; V was cut back by 7 bases and J by 1 base. Looked up from germline, CDR1 is LGHDT and CDR2 is YNNKEL (reference sequence). This CDR3 has 14 amino acids. CDR3 nucleotide sequence: TGTGCCAGCACGGAGGGGACAGAGAACACTGAAGCTTTCTTT. This gives the protein CASTEGTENTEAFF.

The CDR3 here is CASSQQQGSGNTIYF. CDR3 bases: TGCGCCAGCAGCCAACAACAGGGTAGTGGAAACACCATATATTTT. The chain combines TRBV4-1 with TRBJ1-3, with D possibly being TRBD1 (6 bases). V lost 2 bases to trimming and J lost 3 bases, with 11 bases between them. The CDR3 totals 15 residues. Germline V gives CDR1 MGHRA, CDR2 YSYEKL.

The chain has TRBV7-9 and TRBJ1-4, with no clear D. The V end lost 5 bases, the J end lost 8 bases, and 6 bases lay between the germline ends. Germline CDR1 reads SEHNR; CDR2 reads FQNEAQ (reference sequence). The CDR3 runs to 11 residues. The CDR3 nucleotides read TGTGCCAGCAGCCGCCAGGAAAAACTGTTTTTT. This codes for CASSRQEKLFF.

The chain links TRBV6-5 to TRBJ1-6; D gene ambiguous. The CDR3 runs 14 residues. The V gene lost 9 bases and the J gene lost 0 bases, with 9 bases spanning the gap. Germline V gives CDR1 MNHEY, CDR2 SVGAGI. DNA for the CDR3: TGTGCCAGTGGTGGCCGCTCCTATAATTCACCCCTCCACTTT. This translates into CASGGRSYNSPLHF.

The chain recombines TRBV6-2 or TRBV6-3 with TRBJ1-5; D remains ambiguous. V was pared by 6 bases and J by 3 bases, with 6 bases between. Germline V CDR1 and CDR2: MNHEY, SVGEGT. The CDR3 runs 12 residues. The DNA of the CDR3 is TGTGCCAGCAGCCCTATCAATCAGCCCCAGCATTTT. This codes for CASSPINQPQHF.